These T cell receptor beta chains were read from a single sample in a study of blood T cell repertoires in COVID-19. Only in-frame clones appear in the TCRdb table, and some are missing; sequencing was by immunoSEQ multiplex PCR. Of roughly 250,000 clones listed, 70% to 90% were seen once; the top ten hold 3% to 4%. The specimen was PBMCs or T cells enriched from blood (not recorded which). Receptors were obtained from a middle-aged woman with acute COVID-19. The CDR3 runs from the conserved cysteine through the conserved F or W. The D gene is left open where the match is weak. Size values are once, few and many counts, or a class for expanded clones, and some rows have none.

V gene: TRBV30; D gene: -; clone size: -; J gene: TRBJ2-7; CDR3 protein: CAWSVPGHGTYEQYF; CDR3 DNA: TGTGCCTGGAGTGTACCGGGACACGGAACCTACGAGCAGTACTTC
V gene: TRBV9; D gene: -; clone size: -; J gene: TRBJ2-7; CDR3 protein: CASSVEGIHEQYF; CDR3 DNA: TGTGCCAGCAGCGTAGAGGGGATCCACGAGCAGTACTTC
V gene: TRBV11-3; D gene: TRBD2; clone size: -; J gene: TRBJ2-1; CDR3 protein: CASSTRDSGGNEQFF; CDR3 DNA: TGTGCCAGCAGCACCCGGGACTCGGGGGGCAATGAGCAGTTCTTC
V gene: TRBV27; D gene: TRBD1; clone size: -; J gene: TRBJ1-6; CDR3 protein: CASRAVSSGQQGSPLHF; CDR3 DNA: TGTGCCAGCAGGGCGGTGAGTTCGGGACAGCAGGGTTCACCCCTCCACTTT
V gene: TRBV18; D gene: -; clone size: -; J gene: TRBJ2-5; CDR3 protein: CASSPIHNPGRGETQYF; CDR3 DNA: TGTGCCAGCTCACCGATCCACAACCCTGGTCGGGGGGAGACCCAGTACTTC
V gene: TRBV6-4; D gene: TRBD2; clone size: -; J gene: TRBJ2-3; CDR3 protein: CASSELAGERDTQYF; CDR3 DNA: TGTGCCAGCAGTGAACTAGCGGGAGAGCGTGATACGCAGTATTTT
V gene: TRBV10-3; D gene: TRBD2; clone size: -; J gene: TRBJ2-5; CDR3 protein: CAISSGDQGETQYF; CDR3 DNA: TGTGCCATCAGTAGCGGGGACCAAGGAGAGACCCAGTACTTC
V gene: TRBV6-1; D gene: -; clone size: few; J gene: TRBJ2-3; CDR3 protein: CASSELVRTDTQYF; CDR3 DNA: TGTGCCAGCAGTGAACTAGTCCGCACAGATACGCAGTATTTT
V gene: TRBV28; D gene: TRBD1; clone size: -; J gene: TRBJ1-1; CDR3 protein: CASSFGQATEAFF; CDR3 DNA: TGTGCCAGCAGTTTTGGACAGGCCACTGAAGCTTTCTTT
V gene: TRBV4-2; D gene: -; clone size: -; J gene: TRBJ2-1; CDR3 protein: CASSQDRGFNEQFF; CDR3 DNA: TGTGCCAGCAGCCAAGATCGAGGTTTCAATGAGCAGTTCTTC
V gene: TRBV12-5; D gene: TRBD1; clone size: -; J gene: TRBJ2-2; CDR3 protein: CASGSGQGDTGELFF; CDR3 DNA: TGTGCTAGTGGTTCAGGACAGGGAGACACCGGGGAGCTGTTTTTT
V gene: TRBV6-4; D gene: -; clone size: -; J gene: TRBJ1-2; CDR3 protein: CASSDSRGARGYTF; CDR3 DNA: TGTGCCAGCAGTGACTCGCGGGGGGCGCGTGGCTACACCTTC
V gene: TRBV5-4; D gene: -; clone size: -; J gene: TRBJ2-7; CDR3 protein: CASSLGRSSYEQYF; CDR3 DNA: TGTGCCAGCAGCTTGGGTAGGAGCTCCTACGAGCAGTACTTC
V gene: TRBV4-1; D gene: -; clone size: -; J gene: TRBJ1-2; CDR3 protein: CASSQDEGFNYGYTF; CDR3 DNA: TGCGCCAGCAGCCAAGATGAGGGCTTTAACTATGGCTACACCTTC
V gene: TRBV21-1; D gene: -; clone size: -; J gene: TRBJ2-5; CDR3 protein: CASSKVNRGKTQYF; CDR3 DNA: TGTGCCAGCAGCAAAGTGAACAGGGGAAAGACCCAGTACTTC
V gene: TRBV3-1/TRBV3-2; D gene: -; clone size: -; J gene: TRBJ2-7; CDR3 protein: CASSQYTGTYEQYF; CDR3 DNA: TGTGCCAGCAGCCAATATACCGGGACCTACGAGCAGTACTTC
V gene: TRBV2; D gene: TRBD1; clone size: -; J gene: TRBJ1-5; CDR3 protein: CASQGQGGQHF; CDR3 DNA: TGTGCCAGCCAGGGACAGGGCGGCCAGCATTTT
V gene: TRBV7-3; D gene: -; clone size: -; J gene: TRBJ1-1; CDR3 protein: CASSFGGNTQAFF; CDR3 DNA: TGTGCCAGCAGCTTCGGAGGGAATACACAAGCTTTCTTT
V gene: TRBV10-3; D gene: TRBD2; clone size: -; J gene: TRBJ2-5; CDR3 protein: CAISESLAGVETQYF; CDR3 DNA: TGTGCCATCAGTGAGTCGCTAGCGGGAGTTGAGACCCAGTACTTC
V gene: TRBV6-5; D gene: TRBD1; clone size: -; J gene: TRBJ1-1; CDR3 protein: CASSLTGEGTEAFF; CDR3 DNA: TGTGCCAGCAGCCTAACAGGGGAAGGTACTGAAGCTTTCTTT
V gene: TRBV7-6; D gene: -; clone size: -; J gene: TRBJ2-1; CDR3 protein: CASSLAAGFYNEQFF; CDR3 DNA: TGTGCCAGCAGCTTGGCGGCGGGGTTCTACAATGAGCAGTTCTTC
V gene: TRBV2; D gene: TRBD1; clone size: -; J gene: TRBJ2-5; CDR3 protein: CASSEVSGGETQYF; CDR3 DNA: TGTGCCAGCAGTGAGGTCTCAGGGGGTGAGACCCAGTACTTC
V gene: TRBV11-3; D gene: -; clone size: -; J gene: TRBJ1-6; CDR3 protein: CASSLGAQTFTLHF; CDR3 DNA: TGTGCCAGCAGCTTAGGGGCCCAAACGTTCACCCTCCACTTT